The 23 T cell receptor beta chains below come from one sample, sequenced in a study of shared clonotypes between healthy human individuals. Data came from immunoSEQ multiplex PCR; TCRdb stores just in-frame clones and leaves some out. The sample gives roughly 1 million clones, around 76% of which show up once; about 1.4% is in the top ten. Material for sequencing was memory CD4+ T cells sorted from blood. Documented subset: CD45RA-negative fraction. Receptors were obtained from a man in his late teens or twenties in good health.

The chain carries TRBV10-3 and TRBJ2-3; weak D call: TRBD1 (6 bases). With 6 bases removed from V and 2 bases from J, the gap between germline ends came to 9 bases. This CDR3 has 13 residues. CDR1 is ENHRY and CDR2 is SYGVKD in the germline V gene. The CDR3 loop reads CAIRGHHTDTQYF. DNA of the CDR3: TGTGCCATCAGGGGACATCACACAGATACGCAGTATTTT.

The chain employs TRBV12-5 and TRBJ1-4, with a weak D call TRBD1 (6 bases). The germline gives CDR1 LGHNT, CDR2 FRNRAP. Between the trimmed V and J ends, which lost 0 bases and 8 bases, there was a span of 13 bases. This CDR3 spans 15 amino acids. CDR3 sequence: CASGLVQGGYEKLFF. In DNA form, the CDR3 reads TGTGCTAGTGGTTTGGTACAGGGAGGGTACGAAAAACTGTTTTTT. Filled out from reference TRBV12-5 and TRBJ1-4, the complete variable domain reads DARVTQTPRHKVTEMGQEVTMRCQPILGHNTVFWYRQTMMQGLELLAYFRNRAPLDDSGMPKDRFSAEMPDATLATLKIQPSEPRDSAVYFCASGLVQGGYEKLFFGSGTQLSVL.

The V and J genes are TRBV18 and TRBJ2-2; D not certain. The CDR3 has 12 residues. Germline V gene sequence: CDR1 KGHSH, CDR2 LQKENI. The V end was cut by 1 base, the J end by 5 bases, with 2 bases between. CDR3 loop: CASSPLTGELFF. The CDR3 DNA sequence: TGTGCCAGCTCACCACTGACCGGGGAGCTGTTTTTT.

CDR3 bases: TGTGCCAGCAGGCCGGGAGGGCCCAACACTGAAGCTTTCTTT. Its protein is CASRPGGPNTEAFF. The chain combines TRBV5-4 with TRBJ1-1; D uncertain. CDR1 SGHNT and CDR2 YYREEE come from the germline V gene (reference sequence). The CDR3 totals 14 residues. V gave up 5 bases and J gave up 2 bases, with 13 bases separating them.

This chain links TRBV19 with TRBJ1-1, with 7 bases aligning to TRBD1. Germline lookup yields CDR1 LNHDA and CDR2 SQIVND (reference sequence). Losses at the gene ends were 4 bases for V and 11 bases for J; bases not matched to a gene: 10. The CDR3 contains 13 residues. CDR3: CASSSDRVPAAFF. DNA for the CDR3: TGTGCCAGTAGTAGCGACAGGGTCCCCGCGGCTTTCTTT.

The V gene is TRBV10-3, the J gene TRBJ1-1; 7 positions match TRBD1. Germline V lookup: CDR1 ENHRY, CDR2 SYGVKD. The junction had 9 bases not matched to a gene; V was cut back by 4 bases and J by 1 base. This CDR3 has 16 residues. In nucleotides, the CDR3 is TGTGCCATCAGTGTGAAGGGGGCCGGGTGGAACACTGAAGCTTTCTTT. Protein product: CAISVKGAGWNTEAFF.

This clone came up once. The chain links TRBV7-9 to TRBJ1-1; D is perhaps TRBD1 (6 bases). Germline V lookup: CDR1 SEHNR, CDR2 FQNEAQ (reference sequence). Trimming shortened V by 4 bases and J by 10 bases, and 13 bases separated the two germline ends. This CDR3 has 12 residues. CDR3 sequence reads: CASSSRQEGAFF. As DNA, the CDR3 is TGTGCCAGCAGCTCTAGACAGGAGGGAGCTTTCTTT.

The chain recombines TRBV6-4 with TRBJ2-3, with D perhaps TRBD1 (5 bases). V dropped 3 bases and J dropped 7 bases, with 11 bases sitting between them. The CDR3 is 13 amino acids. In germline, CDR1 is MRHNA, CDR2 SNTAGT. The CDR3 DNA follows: TGTGCCAGCAGTGAAGGGGATACCTATACGCAGTATTTT. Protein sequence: CASSEGDTYTQYF.

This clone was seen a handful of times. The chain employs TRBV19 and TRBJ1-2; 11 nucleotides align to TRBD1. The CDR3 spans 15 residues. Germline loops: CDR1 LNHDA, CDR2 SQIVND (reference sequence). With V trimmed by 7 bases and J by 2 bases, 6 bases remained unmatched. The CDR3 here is CASTHRDRGNYGYTF. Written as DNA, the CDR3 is TGTGCCAGTACCCACCGGGACAGGGGGAACTATGGCTACACCTTC. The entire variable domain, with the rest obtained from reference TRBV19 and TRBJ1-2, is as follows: DGGITQSPKYLFRKEGQNVTLSCEQNLNHDAMYWYRQDPGQGLRLIYYSQIVNDFQKGDIAEGYSVSREKKESFPLTVTSAQKNPTAFYLCASTHRDRGNYGYTFGSGTRLTVV.

For the CDR3, the DNA is TGTGCCAGCAGCGTAACGGACGGGGCCAACGTCCTGACTTTC. As protein: CASSVTDGANVLTF. The chain is built from TRBV9 and TRBJ2-6; D remains ambiguous. The germline gives CDR1 SGDLS, CDR2 YYNGEE. V lost 1 base and J 4 bases, leaving 6 bases between the germline ends. CDR3 length equals 14 residues.

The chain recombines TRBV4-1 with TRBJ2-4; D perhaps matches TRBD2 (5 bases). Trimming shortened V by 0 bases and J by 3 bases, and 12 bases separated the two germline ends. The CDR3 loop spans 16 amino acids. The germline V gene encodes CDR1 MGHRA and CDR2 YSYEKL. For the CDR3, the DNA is TGCGCCAGCAGCCAAGATTCACGAGGGCACAAAAACATTCAGTACTTC. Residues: CASSQDSRGHKNIQYF.

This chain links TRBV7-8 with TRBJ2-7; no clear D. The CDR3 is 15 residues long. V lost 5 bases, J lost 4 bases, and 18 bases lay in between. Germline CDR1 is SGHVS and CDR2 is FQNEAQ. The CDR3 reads CASSLDARLTYEQYF. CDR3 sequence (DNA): TGTGCCAGCAGCCTCGACGCGCGCCTCACTTACGAGCAGTACTTC.

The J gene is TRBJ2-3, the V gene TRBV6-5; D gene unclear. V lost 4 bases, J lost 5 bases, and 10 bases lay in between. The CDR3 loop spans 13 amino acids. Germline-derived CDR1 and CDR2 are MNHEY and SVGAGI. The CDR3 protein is CASSLARGDTQYF. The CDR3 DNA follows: TGTGCCAGCAGTTTGGCCCGTGGAGATACGCAGTATTTT.

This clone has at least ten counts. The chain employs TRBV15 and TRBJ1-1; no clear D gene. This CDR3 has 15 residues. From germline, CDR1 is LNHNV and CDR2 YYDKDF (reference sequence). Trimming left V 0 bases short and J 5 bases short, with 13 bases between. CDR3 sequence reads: CATSRDQGPGTEAFF. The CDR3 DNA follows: TGTGCCACCAGCAGAGATCAAGGGCCGGGGACTGAAGCTTTCTTT.

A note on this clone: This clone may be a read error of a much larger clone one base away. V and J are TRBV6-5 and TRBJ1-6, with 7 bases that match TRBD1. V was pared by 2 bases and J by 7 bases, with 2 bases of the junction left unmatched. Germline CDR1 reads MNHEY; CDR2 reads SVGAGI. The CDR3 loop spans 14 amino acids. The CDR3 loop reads CASSYTGVNSPLHF. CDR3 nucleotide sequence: TGTGCCAGCAGTTACACAGGGGTCAATTCACCCCTCCACTTT.

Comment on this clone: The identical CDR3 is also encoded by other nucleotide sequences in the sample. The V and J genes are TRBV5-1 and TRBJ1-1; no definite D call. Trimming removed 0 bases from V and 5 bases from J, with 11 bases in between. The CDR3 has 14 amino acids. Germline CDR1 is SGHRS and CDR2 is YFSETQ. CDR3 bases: TGCGCCAGCAGCTTGGAGGGCAGGAGGACTGAAGCTTTCTTT. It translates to CASSLEGRRTEAFF.

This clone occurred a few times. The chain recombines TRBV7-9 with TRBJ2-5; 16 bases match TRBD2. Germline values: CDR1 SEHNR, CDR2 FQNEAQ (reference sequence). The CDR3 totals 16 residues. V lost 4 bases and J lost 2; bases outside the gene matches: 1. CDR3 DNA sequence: TGTGCCAGCAGCTGGGGACTAGCGGGAGGGCAAGAGACCCAGTACTTC. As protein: CASSWGLAGGQETQYF.

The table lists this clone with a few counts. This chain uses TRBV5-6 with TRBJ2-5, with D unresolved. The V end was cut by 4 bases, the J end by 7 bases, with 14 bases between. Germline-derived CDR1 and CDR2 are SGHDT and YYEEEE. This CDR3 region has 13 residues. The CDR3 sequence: CASSPRAQPTQYF. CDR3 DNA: TGTGCCAGCAGCCCAAGGGCCCAGCCGACCCAGTACTTC.

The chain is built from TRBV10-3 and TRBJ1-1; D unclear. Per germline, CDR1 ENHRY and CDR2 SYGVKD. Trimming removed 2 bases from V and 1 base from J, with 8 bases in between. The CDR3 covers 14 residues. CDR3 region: CAISEGSQNTEAFF. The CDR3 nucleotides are TGTGCCATCAGTGAGGGATCCCAGAACACTGAAGCTTTCTTT.

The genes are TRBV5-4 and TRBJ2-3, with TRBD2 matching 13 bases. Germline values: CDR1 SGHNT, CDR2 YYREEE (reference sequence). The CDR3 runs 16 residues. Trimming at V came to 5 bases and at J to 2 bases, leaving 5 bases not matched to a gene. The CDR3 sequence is CASRELAGGPTDTQYF. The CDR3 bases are TGTGCCAGCAGAGAACTAGCGGGAGGGCCCACAGATACGCAGTATTTT. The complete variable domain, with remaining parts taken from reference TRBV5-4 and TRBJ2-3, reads ETGVTQSPTHLIKTRGQQVTLRCSSQSGHNTVSWYQQALGQGPQFIFQYYREEENGRGNFPPRFSGLQFPNYSSELNVNALELDDSALYLCASRELAGGPTDTQYFGPGTRLTVL.

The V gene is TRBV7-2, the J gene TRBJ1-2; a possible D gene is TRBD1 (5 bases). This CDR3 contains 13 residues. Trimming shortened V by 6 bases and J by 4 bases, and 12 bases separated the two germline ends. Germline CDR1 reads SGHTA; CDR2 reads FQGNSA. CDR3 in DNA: TGTGCCAGCAGTCCAGGGCCAGTCTATGGCTACACCTTC. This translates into CASSPGPVYGYTF. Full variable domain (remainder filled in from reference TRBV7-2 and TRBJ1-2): GAGVSQSPSNKVTEKGKDVELRCDPISGHTALYWYRQSLGQGLEFLIYFQGNSAPDKSGLPSDRFSAERTGGSVSTLTIQRTQQEDSAVYLCASSPGPVYGYTFGSGTRLTVV.

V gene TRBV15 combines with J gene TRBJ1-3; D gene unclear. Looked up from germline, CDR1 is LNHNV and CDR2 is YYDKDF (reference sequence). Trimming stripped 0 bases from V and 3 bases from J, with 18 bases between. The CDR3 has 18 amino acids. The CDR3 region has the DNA TGTGCCACCAGCAGAGATCTGTTAACAGCCAGCGGTGGAAACACCATATATTTT. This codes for CATSRDLLTASGGNTIYF.

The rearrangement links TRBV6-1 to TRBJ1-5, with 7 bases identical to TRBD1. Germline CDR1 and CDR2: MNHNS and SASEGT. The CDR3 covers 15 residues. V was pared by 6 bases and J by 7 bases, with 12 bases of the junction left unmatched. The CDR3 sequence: CASRGQGGVGQPQHF. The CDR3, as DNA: TGTGCCAGCAGGGGACAAGGGGGCGTAGGGCAGCCCCAGCATTTT.